This T cell receptor beta chain was obtained from a study of chemoradiotherapy in HPV16-positive cancers. As for the study in general: A couple of HPV16-positive patients' cells yielded candidate HPV-specific clones and common motifs.

Study-level points and caveats: Only a couple of HPV16-positive patients supplied the functional HPV-specificity definition. Candidate HPV-specific clones and E7-related TCR motifs grew in tumor during treatment. In HPV16-positive patients, HPV-responsive T-cell expansion tracked better recurrence-free survival.

CDR1 is SGDLS and CDR2 is YYNGEE in the germline V gene. V shed 0 bases and J 0 bases; nucleotides not matched to a gene: 7. The length of the CDR3 is 18 residues. In the case of this clone: Its matching antigen is unknown.

Using immunoSEQ multiplex PCR, the repertoire was profiled, and TCRdb retains in-frame clones only, with some absent. The top ten hold roughly 2.6% of the sample, which has about 22,000 clones, 73% seen once. This TCR derives from a human donor with HPV-associated anogenital cancer. V gene TRBV9 combines with J gene TRBJ2-1; 9 positions match TRBD2. The sample was gathered from a patient who underwent chemoradiotherapy. CDR3 region: CASSVESSGASSYNEQFF. The CDR3 region has the DNA TGTGCCAGCAGCGTAGAGTCTAGCGGGGCCAGCTCCTACAATGAGCAGTTCTTC.